What follows are 7 T cell receptor beta chains derived from one specimen sequenced in a study of blood T cells in healthy people across ages. With a J-beta primer mix and a sample-barcoded 5' primer, a second PCR ran 7 to 11 cycles. One entry per CDR3 protein results from TCRdb running MiXCR on the 5' RACE reads. Among about 700,000 distinct CDR3 sequences listed, about a third were seen once. The sequenced material came from blood. Source of these receptors: a woman older than 75 in good health.

As for this clonotype: The junction and the germline gene differ at one end; a read error may be behind it. The rearrangement links TRBV20-1 to TRBJ2-7; no firm D call. The CDR3 extends over 12 amino acids. Germline V gives CDR1 DFQATT, CDR2 SNEGSKA (reference sequence). CDR3 residues: CSARGNSYERYF. The CDR3 DNA sequence: TGCAGTGCTAGGGGCAACTCCTACGAGCGGTACTTC.

This clonotype was observed many times. The V and J genes are TRBV20-1 and TRBJ2-3, with 10 bases identical to TRBD1. CDR1 is DFQATT and CDR2 is SNEGSKA in the germline V gene (reference sequence). Germline trimming cut 6 bases from V and 10 bases from J; bases unmatched to any gene: 7. The CDR3 consists of 12 residues. CDR3 in amino acids: CSAGTGVSAQYF. The CDR3 DNA reads TGCAGTGCCGGGACAGGGGTCAGTGCGCAGTATTTT.

This clonotype was counted ten times or more. The chain carries TRBV20-1 and TRBJ2-5; 7 bases line up with TRBD2. CDR3 length equals 13 residues. Per germline, CDR1 DFQATT and CDR2 SNEGSKA (reference sequence). V shed 4 bases and J 5 bases; nucleotides not matched to a gene: 7. CDR3 sequence (DNA): TGCAGTGCTACCTTAGCGGGTCCGGAGACCCAGTACTTC. This gives the protein CSATLAGPETQYF.

Concerning this clonotype: This may be a read error, as it is one base from a much larger clone. The gene calls are TRBV18 and TRBJ2-3, with TRBD1 as a possible D gene (6 bases). This CDR3 comprises 13 residues. V was shortened by 8 bases and J by 5 bases, with 14 bases between the two germline ends. Germline V lookup: CDR1 KGHSH, CDR2 LQKENI. CDR3 in DNA: TGTGCCAGCCCACTAAGAGGGGGAGATACGCAGTATTTT. It specifies CASPLRGGDTQYF.

This chain links TRBV7-3 with TRBJ1-1; D gene unclear. The germline V and J ends were trimmed by 4 bases and 4 bases, with 22 bases remaining between them. This CDR3 has 17 amino acids. Per germline, CDR1 SGHTA and CDR2 FQGTGA. The CDR3 coding sequence is TGTGCCAGCAGCTCTCGGGCCCCCATCTGTACTAGCACTGAAGCTTTCTTT. Amino acids: CASSSRAPICTSTEAFF.

A few counts support this clonotype. The rearrangement uses TRBV27 and TRBJ1-1; no clear D. Looked up from germline, CDR1 is MNHEY and CDR2 is SMNVEV (reference sequence). V shed 8 bases and J shed 1 base, with 17 bases lying between them. There are 15 residues in the CDR3. The CDR3 region is CASGQRAIGNTEAFF. The CDR3 coding sequence is TGTGCCAGCGGGCAGAGGGCGATCGGGAACACTGAAGCTTTCTTT.

This clonotype was counted ten times or more. The V call is TRBV3-1, the J call TRBJ2-3, with TRBD2 identical over 9 bases. The CDR3 contains 17 residues. Germline trimming cut 0 bases from V and 1 base from J; bases unmatched to any gene: 5. Germline assignment: CDR1 LGHDT and CDR2 YNNKEL (reference sequence). CDR3 DNA sequence: TGTGCCAGCAGCCAAGAAGGCAGCGGGGGGCGCACAGATACGCAGTATTTT. Its protein is CASSQEGSGGRTDTQYF.